The clone carrying this T cell receptor beta chain was recorded a few times. Stated time point: pretreatment peripheral blood. The data stem from a study of PD-L1 blockade in urothelial cancer. Study information: The analyses of blood took place 3 weeks (second dose) and 6 weeks after treatment start.

The authors spiked synthetic TCR analog templates into each PCR. Here immunoSEQ multiplex PCR was the method, and the copy in TCRdb shows in-frame clones only, minus some. Of 45,000 to 60,000 clones in the sample, approximately 85% are singletons; the top ten hold approximately 15%. V lost 4 bases and J lost 0; bases outside the gene matches: 10. CDR3 size: 18 residues. In germline, CDR1 is MDHEN, CDR2 SYDVKM. The source was PBMCs, collected around atezolizumab (anti-PD-L1) treatment. The sequence was obtained from a man between 65 and 85 years old with urothelial cancer. V and J are TRBV28 and TRBJ2-7; 12 nucleotides align to TRBD2. The CDR3 bases are TGTGCCAGCAGTTACCCCATACTAGCGGGAGGTTACTCCTACGAGCAGTACTTC. The encoded protein is CASSYPILAGGYSYEQYF.